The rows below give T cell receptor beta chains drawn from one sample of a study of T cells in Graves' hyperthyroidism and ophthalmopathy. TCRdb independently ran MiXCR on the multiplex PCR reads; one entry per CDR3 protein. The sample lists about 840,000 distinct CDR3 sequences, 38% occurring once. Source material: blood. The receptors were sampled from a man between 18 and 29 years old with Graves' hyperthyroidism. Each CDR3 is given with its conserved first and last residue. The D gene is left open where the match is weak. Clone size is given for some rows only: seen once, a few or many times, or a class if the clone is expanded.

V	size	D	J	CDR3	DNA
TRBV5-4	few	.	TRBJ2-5	CASSSGRWETQYF	TGTGCCAGCAGTTCGGGCCGATGGGAGACCCAGTACTTC
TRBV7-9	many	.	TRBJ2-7	CASGEAVYEQYF	TGTGCCAGCGGCGAGGCCGTCTACGAGCAGTACTTC
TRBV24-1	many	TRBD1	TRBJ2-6	CATSDPQGAGGANVLTF	TGTGCCACCAGTGACCCACAGGGGGCAGGTGGGGCCAACGTCCTGACTTTC
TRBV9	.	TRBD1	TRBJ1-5	CASSSQGAYEEPQHF	TGTGCCAGCAGCAGCCAGGGGGCATATGAAGAGCCCCAGCATTTT
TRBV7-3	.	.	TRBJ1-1	CASSQVEGLMNTEAFF	TGCGCCAGCAGCCAAGTGGAGGGCCTCATGAACACTGAAGCTTTCTTT
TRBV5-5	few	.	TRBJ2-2	CASSLGTLNTGELFF	TGTGCCAGCAGCTTGGGGACCCTAAACACCGGGGAGCTGTTTTTT
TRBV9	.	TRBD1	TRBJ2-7	CASSPRQGEDVEQYF	TGTGCCAGCAGCCCTCGACAGGGGGAGGATGTCGAGCAGTACTTC
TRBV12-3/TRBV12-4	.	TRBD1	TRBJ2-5	CASSLTRQGTQETQYF	TGTGCCAGCAGTTTGACCCGACAGGGGACTCAAGAGACCCAGTACTTC
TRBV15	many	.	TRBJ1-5	CATKGGNNQPQHF	TGTGCCACCAAGGGGGGAAACAATCAGCCCCAGCATTTT
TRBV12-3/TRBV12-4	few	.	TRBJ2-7	CASSLGILYEQYF	TGTGCCAGCAGTTTAGGGATCCTCTACGAGCAGTACTTC
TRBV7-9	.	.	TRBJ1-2	CASSPGSGNGYTF	TGTGCCAGCAGCCCGGGGTCGGGCAATGGCTACACCTTC
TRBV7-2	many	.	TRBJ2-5	CASSFLVPGETQYF	TGTGCCAGCAGCTTTCTGGTGCCCGGTGAGACCCAGTACTTC
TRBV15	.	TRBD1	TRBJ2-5	CATSRGQGIAETQYF	TGTGCCACCAGCAGGGGACAGGGGATCGCAGAGACCCAGTACTTC
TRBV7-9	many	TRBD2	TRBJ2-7	CASSLSSGVVSYEQYF	TGTGCCAGCAGCCTTTCGAGCGGGGTAGTCTCCTACGAGCAGTACTTC
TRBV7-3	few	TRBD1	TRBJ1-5	CASSPNVATGGELCNQPQHF	TGTGCCAGCAGCCCAAATGTGGCAACAGGGGGGGAATTGTGTAATCAGCCCCAGCATTTT
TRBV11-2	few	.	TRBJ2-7	CASSQDRYYEQYF	TGTGCCAGCAGCCAAGACAGGTACTACGAGCAGTACTTC
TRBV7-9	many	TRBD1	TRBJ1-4	CASSSATGDKLFF	TGTGCCAGCAGTTCGGCGACAGGGGACAAACTGTTTTTT
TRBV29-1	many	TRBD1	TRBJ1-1	CSAGVAGGSTEAFF	TGCAGCGCTGGAGTGGCAGGGGGAAGCACTGAAGCTTTCTTT
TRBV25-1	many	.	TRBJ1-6	CASREGTNSPLHF	TGTGCCAGCAGGGAGGGAACGAATTCACCCCTCCACTTT
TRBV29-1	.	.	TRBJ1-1	CSDRAGTEAFF	TGCAGCGACAGGGCGGGCACTGAAGCTTTCTTT
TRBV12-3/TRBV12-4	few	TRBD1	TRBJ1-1	CASSWTGSNTEAFF	TGTGCCAGCAGTTGGACAGGGTCGAACACTGAAGCTTTCTTT
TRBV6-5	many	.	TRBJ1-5	CASSYSRSNQPQHF	TGTGCCAGCAGTTACTCGCGCAGCAATCAGCCCCAGCATTTT
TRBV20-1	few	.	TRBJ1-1	CSASDLQGPEAFF	TGCAGTGCTAGCGACCTACAGGGACCCGAAGCTTTCTTT
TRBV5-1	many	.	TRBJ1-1	CASTLSFGTEAFF	TGCGCCAGCACCCTATCTTTCGGCACTGAAGCTTTCTTT
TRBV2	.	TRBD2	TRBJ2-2	CASSPGRRETNTGELFF	TGTGCCAGCAGCCCGGGGCGGCGGGAGACGAACACCGGGGAGCTGTTTTTT
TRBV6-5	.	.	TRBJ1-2	CASSSPSDGLYGYTF	TGTGCCAGCAGTTCGCCCTCGGACGGCCTCTATGGCTACACCTTC